The 5 T cell receptor beta chains given below trace back to one sample, sequenced in a study of beta chain features in type 1 diabetes. No antigen is known for these receptors. Study-wide points: People with Type 1 diabetes carried modestly yet significantly shorter TCRB CDR3s in all four CD4+ subsets.

The entirety of the isolated RNA underwent reverse transcription, so expressed TCRB transcripts were sequenced. The method was immunoSEQ multiplex PCR; TCRdb's version includes in-frame clones alone and lacks a portion of them. The sample carries 150,000 to 200,000 clones, more than 60% recorded once. Sequences were obtained from naive CD4+ T cells from blood. Receptor source: a man in his thirties or forties with type 1 diabetes.

The V and J genes are TRBV7-9 and TRBJ2-3; D unclear. Germline CDR1 is SEHNR and CDR2 is FQNEAQ (reference sequence). Trimming took 2 bases from V and 1 from J, leaving 7 bases between them. The CDR3 sequence is 14 residues long. The DNA of the CDR3 is TGTGCCAGCAGCTTAAATCTGGGCACAGATACGCAGTATTTT. It encodes CASSLNLGTDTQYF.

V usage is TRBV15 and J usage is TRBJ2-7; D is ambiguous. CDR3 length: 13 amino acids. Trimming took 5 bases from V and 0 from J, leaving 8 bases between them. The germline V gene encodes CDR1 LNHNV and CDR2 YYDKDF (reference sequence). CDR3 DNA sequence: TGTGCCACCAGCCCCGGAATCTCCTACGAGCAGTACTTC. Its translation is CATSPGISYEQYF.

Comment on this clone: The same CDR3 is also encoded by other DNA sequences in this sample. This chain uses TRBV5-1 with TRBJ2-3, with D unclear. Trimming cost V 0 bases and J 6 bases, with 2 bases left between them. CDR3 length: 11 amino acids. Germline CDR1 reads SGHRS; CDR2 reads YFSETQ. The CDR3 reads CASSLEDTQYF. CDR3 nucleotide sequence: TGCGCCAGCAGCTTGGAGGATACGCAGTATTTT.

This clone was recorded a few times. The chain uses TRBV7-6 and TRBJ2-1; no clear D. Germline loops: CDR1 SGHVS, CDR2 FNYEAQ. The CDR3 is 12 amino acids. The V gene lost 3 bases and the J gene lost 6 bases, with 6 bases spanning the gap. The CDR3 sequence: CASSFPGNEQFF. CDR3 DNA sequence: TGTGCCAGCAGCTTCCCCGGCAATGAGCAGTTCTTC.

This rearrangement joins TRBV7-9 to TRBJ2-3; 12 bases are shared with TRBD2. The CDR3 is 19 residues long. Looked up from germline, CDR1 is SEHNR and CDR2 is FQNEAQ (reference sequence). V shed 5 bases, J shed 0 bases, and the junction held 12 bases outside the gene matches. The CDR3 nucleotides read TGTGCCAGCAGCCCCGGACTAGCGGGGACTCACTCTAGCACAGATACGCAGTATTTT. Translated: CASSPGLAGTHSSTDTQYF.